Below, 25 T cell receptor beta chains from the same sample are listed, as sequenced in a study of vaccination effects on CD4 cells after COVID-19. Antigen-specific CD4+ T cells were expanded (with viral peptide pools) by the ViraFEST assay ahead of sequencing. Subsequent to approximately 9 days of culture, CD4+ T cells were isolated. Vaccination of participants consisted of two doses of either the BNT162b2 or mRNA-1273 vaccine. These receptors have no known antigen. The method was immunoSEQ multiplex PCR; TCRdb's version includes in-frame clones alone and lacks a portion of them. Among about 15,000 clones listed, about 70% were seen once. Sequenced here: CD4+ T cells from PBMCs cultured with HCoV-NL63 spike peptides, sampled after COVID-19 vaccination. Receptor source: a human donor who received a COVID-19 vaccine.

This clone was picked up a small number of times. This CDR3 reads CASSPRTGTGDEQYF. CDR3 DNA sequence: TGTGCCAGCAGCCCTCGAACAGGCACAGGGGACGAGCAGTACTTC. The chain is built from TRBV9 and TRBJ2-7, with 7 bases matching TRBD1. Germline V gene sequence: CDR1 SGDLS, CDR2 YYNGEE. The CDR3 has 15 amino acids. V lost 4 bases to trimming and J lost 5 bases; unmatched junction nucleotides: 12.

The rearrangement joins TRBV5-6 to TRBJ2-2; unclear D gene. The CDR3 spans 15 residues. Trimming stripped 6 bases from V and 3 bases from J, with 15 bases between. Germline-derived CDR1 and CDR2 are SGHDT and YYEEEE. CDR3 amino acids: CASTRASWDTGELFF. DNA for the CDR3: TGTGCCAGCACCCGGGCGTCTTGGGACACCGGGGAGCTGTTTTTT.

The V gene is TRBV3-1 (or the pseudogene TRBV3-2), the J gene TRBJ2-1; D is uncertain. Trimming pared 1 base from V and 5 bases from J, leaving 6 bases between. Germline values: CDR1 LGHDT, CDR2 YNNKEL (reference sequence). This CDR3 is 13 amino acids long. The CDR3 spells CASSQVRNNEQFF. The CDR3 bases are TGTGCCAGCAGCCAAGTTCGTAACAATGAGCAGTTCTTC.

The table lists this clone with a few counts. The V gene is TRBV19, the J gene TRBJ2-7; 11 bases line up with TRBD1. The CDR3 spans 15 residues. The germline gives CDR1 LNHDA, CDR2 SQIVND (reference sequence). V gave up 6 bases and J gave up 3 bases; unmatched junction bases: 7. CDR3 sequence reads: CASSSAGTGGYEQYF. The CDR3 nucleotides are TGTGCCAGTAGCTCCGCCGGGACAGGGGGCTACGAGCAGTACTTC. Full variable domain (outside the CDR3, taken from reference TRBV19 and TRBJ2-7): DGGITQSPKYLFRKEGQNVTLSCEQNLNHDAMYWYRQDPGQGLRLIYYSQIVNDFQKGDIAEGYSVSREKKESFPLTVTSAQKNPTAFYLCASSSAGTGGYEQYFGPGTRLTVT.

V usage is TRBV3-1 (or the pseudogene TRBV3-2) and J usage is TRBJ2-3; D is possibly TRBD1 (6 bases). Germline V gives CDR1 LGHDT, CDR2 YNNKEL (reference sequence). CDR3 length equals 16 residues. V lost 0 bases, J lost 5 bases, and 15 bases lay in between. The CDR3 is CASSQENRGIIDTQYF. The CDR3 DNA reads TGTGCCAGCAGCCAAGAAAATAGGGGGATTATAGATACGCAGTATTTT.

This clone came up a few times. The rearrangement links TRBV20-1 to TRBJ1-1, with D unclear. CDR1 is DFQATT and CDR2 is SNEGSKA in the germline V gene (reference sequence). V lost 3 bases and J lost 0, with 8 bases in between. There are 13 residues in the CDR3. CDR3 DNA sequence: TGCAGTGCTAGTCTGAGCATGAACACTGAAGCTTTCTTT. Translating gives CSASLSMNTEAFF.

V is TRBV14 and J is TRBJ1-1, with no clear D. CDR3 size: 14 residues. V lost 2 bases, J lost 0 bases, and 7 bases lay in between. Per the germline V gene, CDR1 is SGHDN and CDR2 is FVKESK. Here the CDR3 reads CASSQHTVNTEAFF. The CDR3, as DNA: TGTGCCAGCAGCCAACACACCGTGAACACTGAAGCTTTCTTT.

The genes are TRBV3-1 (or the pseudogene TRBV3-2) and TRBJ1-6; the D is unclear. Trimming stripped 8 bases from V and 7 bases from J, with 9 bases between. Per germline, CDR1 LGHDT and CDR2 YNNKEL (reference sequence). This CDR3 is 12 amino acids long. CDR3 nucleotides: TGTGCCAGCCGTAATGCGAATTCACCCCTCCACTTT. Encoded protein: CASRNANSPLHF.

This chain links TRBV9 with TRBJ2-1; 9 positions agree with TRBD1. CDR3 length: 15 amino acids. The germline V gene encodes CDR1 SGDLS and CDR2 YYNGEE. V lost 0 bases, J lost 10 bases, and 8 bases stayed unmatched. CDR3: CASSVVPGQGSEQFF. CDR3 coding DNA: TGTGCCAGCAGCGTAGTACCCGGACAGGGGAGCGAGCAGTTCTTC.

The chain employs TRBV30 and TRBJ1-5; 7 positions match TRBD1. The CDR3 sequence is 13 residues long. In germline, CDR1 is GTSNPN, CDR2 SVGIG (reference sequence). V lost 1 base to trimming and J lost 4 bases; unmatched junction nucleotides: 1. The CDR3 protein is CAWSEQGNQPQHF. The CDR3 nucleotides read TGTGCCTGGAGTGAACAGGGGAATCAGCCCCAGCATTTT.

V and J are TRBV9 and TRBJ1-2; D might be TRBD1 (6 bases). Germline CDR1 reads SGDLS; CDR2 reads YYNGEE. The CDR3 spans 15 residues. Trimming cost V 3 bases and J 8 bases, with 20 bases left between them. The CDR3 DNA follows: TGTGCCAGCAGCGCCAACCCCAGGGGCGATAGCGGCTACACCTTC. It encodes CASSANPRGDSGYTF.

The chain has TRBV28 and TRBJ2-3, with no clear D. The V gene's germline CDR1 is MDHEN and CDR2 SYDVKM. Trimming shortened V by 4 bases and J by 2 bases, and 13 bases separated the two germline ends. This CDR3 comprises 15 residues. CDR3 protein: CASSSPTAHTDTQYF. In nucleotides, the CDR3 is TGTGCCAGCAGTTCTCCTACGGCACACACAGATACGCAGTATTTT.

The chain has TRBV11-3 and TRBJ2-1; no clear D. Looked up from germline, CDR1 is SGHNT and CDR2 is YENEEA. V was clipped by 1 base and J by 7 bases, with 8 bases between them. The CDR3 is made up of 13 amino acids. The CDR3 sequence is CASSLVGKNEQFF. The CDR3 DNA is TGTGCCAGCAGCTTAGTAGGTAAAAATGAGCAGTTCTTC.

This rearrangement joins TRBV29-1 to TRBJ1-6; 7 nucleotides agree with TRBD1. The V gene's germline CDR1 is SQVTM and CDR2 ANQGSEA. Trimming at V came to 5 bases and at J to 7 bases, leaving 5 bases not matched to a gene. The CDR3 spans 13 residues. The CDR3 spells CSVTTGRNSPLHF. In DNA form, the CDR3 reads TGCAGCGTTACGACAGGGCGAAATTCACCCCTCCACTTT.

The chain links TRBV7-2 to TRBJ2-5; tentatively, D is TRBD1 (6 bases). CDR1 and CDR2 from the germline V gene are SGHTA and FQGNSA. The CDR3 sequence is 14 residues long. Between the trimmed V and J ends, which lost 5 bases and 4 bases, there was a span of 14 bases. The CDR3 DNA sequence: TGTGCCAGCAGCAACTCCAGGGGTTCAGAGACCCAGTACTTC. It is translated as CASSNSRGSETQYF.

The chain is built from TRBV6-2 or TRBV6-3 and TRBJ2-1; the match to TRBD2 covers 8 bases. This CDR3 is 15 amino acids long. The V gene end was trimmed by 4 bases and the J gene end by 5 bases; junction bases not matched to a gene: 7. Per the germline V gene, CDR1 is MNHEY and CDR2 is SVGEGT. The CDR3 is CASSLSGTRDNEQFF. The CDR3 DNA reads TGTGCCAGCAGTTTGTCCGGGACTAGGGACAATGAGCAGTTCTTC.

The V call is TRBV29-1, the J call TRBJ2-3; 8 bases are a match to TRBD2. The CDR3 has 15 residues. From germline, CDR1 is SQVTM and CDR2 ANQGSEA. J was trimmed by 1 base and V by 5 bases; bases with no gene match: 8. The CDR3 nucleotides are TGCAGCGTTCAAACCGTAGCGGGACGCACAGATACGCAGTATTTT. The encoded protein is CSVQTVAGRTDTQYF.

V is TRBV6-5 and J is TRBJ1-4, with a tentative D call TRBD1 (5 bases). The CDR3 spans 14 residues. Trimming removed 8 bases at V and 4 bases at J, with 14 bases between. Germline CDR1 MNHEY, CDR2 SVGAGI. The CDR3 sequence: CASRTRGVNEKLFF. DNA for the CDR3: TGTGCCAGCCGTACCCGGGGGGTTAATGAAAAACTGTTTTTT.

The chain employs TRBV29-1 and TRBJ2-7; possible D gene TRBD2, 6 bases. CDR3 length: 14 amino acids. Trimming removed 4 bases from V and 4 bases from J, with 17 bases in between. Germline-derived CDR1 and CDR2 are SQVTM and ANQGSEA. The CDR3 DNA sequence: TGCAGCGTTGGGGGGGTAGGAGGTGAATACGAGCAGTACTTC. Protein product: CSVGGVGGEYEQYF.

The chain couples TRBV27 to TRBJ1-1; the D gene is possibly TRBD1 (6 bases). With 7 bases removed from V and 6 bases from J, the gap between germline ends came to 15 bases. This CDR3 spans 13 amino acids. The germline V gene has CDR1 MNHEY and CDR2 SMNVEV (reference sequence). CDR3 in DNA: TGTGCCAGCACCTCCCTGGACAGCGCTGAAGCTTTCTTT. Its translation is CASTSLDSAEAFF.

The J gene is TRBJ2-7, the V gene TRBV6-6, with TRBD2 matching over 11 bases. This CDR3 comprises 16 residues. Germline CDR1 and CDR2: MNHNY and SVGAGI (reference sequence). Trimming cost V 4 bases and J 2 bases; bases outside gene matches: 7. The CDR3 DNA reads TGTGCCAGCAGTTCCCGGACTAGCGGGTACACCTACGAGCAGTACTTC. Translating gives CASSSRTSGYTYEQYF.

The DNA of the CDR3 is TGCGCCAGCAGCCAGATTGACAGCTACGAGCAGTACTTC. Its translation: CASSQIDSYEQYF. V and J are TRBV4-1 and TRBJ2-7; D may be TRBD1 (5 bases). V gave up 3 bases and J gave up 3 bases, with 9 bases separating them. The germline V gene encodes CDR1 MGHRA and CDR2 YSYEKL. This CDR3 comprises 13 residues.

V is TRBV6-5 and J is TRBJ1-4; 9 bases are shared with TRBD1. This CDR3 has 14 amino acids. J lost 13 bases, V lost 4 bases, and 10 bases had no gene match. Germline V lookup: CDR1 MNHEY, CDR2 SVGAGI. In nucleotides, the CDR3 is TGTGCCAGCAGTTCCGGGACAGGGATCGGGGGACTGTTTTTT. Protein product: CASSSGTGIGGLFF.

There are a few counts of this clone. The chain joins TRBV13 to TRBJ1-2, with D uncertain. The germline CDR1 and CDR2 sequences are PRHDT and FYEKMQ (reference sequence). The ends were cut back, 5 bases at V and 4 bases at J, with 11 bases in the middle. CDR3 size: 13 residues. The CDR3 loop reads CASSTDLTYGYTF. The DNA for the CDR3 is TGTGCCAGCAGCACCGACTTAACCTATGGCTACACCTTC.

The chain is built from TRBV11-2 and TRBJ1-1, with 7 bases that match TRBD1. V was clipped by 4 bases and J by 0 bases; unmatched bases: 5. This CDR3 is 15 amino acids long. Germline values: CDR1 SGHAT, CDR2 FQNNGV. Here the CDR3 reads CASSSSGGVNTEAFF. The CDR3 bases are TGTGCCAGCAGCTCATCAGGGGGGGTGAACACTGAAGCTTTCTTT.